This T cell receptor beta chain derives from a study of blood T cell repertoires in COVID-19. Measured with immunoSEQ multiplex PCR; TCRdb has only the in-frame clones, and not every one. The repertoire has 65,000 or so clones, around four fifths of them found once; the top ten carry more than 12%. The CDR3 runs 16 residues. Germline V gives CDR1 SGHAT, CDR2 FQDESV (reference sequence). Trimming cost V 5 bases and J 1 base; bases outside gene matches: 3. V usage is TRBV11-1 and J usage is TRBJ2-4; TRBD2 matches at 12 bases. The sample taken for sequencing was peripheral blood. The TCR originated in a man aged 80 or over with acute or convalescent COVID-19. The chain's CDR3 is CASSLTSGGAKNIQYF. The CDR3 DNA follows: TGTGCCAGCAGCCTTACTAGCGGGGGGGCCAAAAACATTCAGTACTTC.